The next 29 T cell receptor beta chains were all read from a single sample in a study of tumor-infiltrating lymphocytes in primary liver carcinoma. Co-extraction of both nucleic acids (RNA and DNA) used roughly 18-34 mg of unsorted bulk tissue. A constant-region primer served to make TCR beta cDNA from about 0.45 ug total RNA. Nested multiplex PCR, run for three rounds with slightly modified ARM-PCR, yielded TCR beta libraries. Amplification in the first two PCR rounds was performed using TRBV1-TRBV30 forward primers and a C-beta reverse primer for 10 cycles each. Via MiXCR, TCRdb re-called the multiplex PCR reads, giving one row per CDR3 protein. The repertoire consists of roughly 30,000 distinct CDR3 sequences, with 60% to 80% occurring once and the leading ten covering 25% to 40%. Sequencing used liver tumor tissue from sampling region 3. This sample's subset: tumor region T3, left-lateral pole. The receptors come from a woman younger than 45 with primary liver carcinoma and hepatitis B virus infection.

Worth noting for this clonotype: A single base separates this from a much larger clone, so it may be a read error. The chain recombines TRBV4-2 with TRBJ2-3; D gene uncertain. Trimming shortened V by 7 bases and J by 4 bases, and 6 bases separated the two germline ends. This CDR3 comprises 11 residues. CDR1 is LGHNA and CDR2 is YNFKEQ in the germline V gene. For the CDR3, the DNA is TGTGCCAGCAACCAGGCAGATACGCAGTATTTT. It specifies CASNQADTQYF.

In regard to this clonotype: One junction end does not reproduce the germline sequence, and a read error may be involved. The chain uses TRBV10-3 and TRBJ2-5; D gene ambiguous. Germline values: CDR1 ENHRY, CDR2 SYGVKD. The CDR3 length is 15 residues. CDR3 DNA sequence: TGTGCCATCAGTGAGTCGGCCACCAGACAAGAGACCCAATGCTTC. This encodes CAISESATRQETQCF.

The J gene is TRBJ2-1, the V gene TRBV7-8; D perhaps matches TRBD2 (6 bases). The CDR3 extends over 16 amino acids. The V end was cut by 6 bases, the J end by 4 bases, with 19 bases between. Germline V gene lookup returns CDR1 SGHVS and CDR2 FQNEAQ. CDR3 protein: CASSPPRGGGYNEQFF. The CDR3 DNA sequence: TGTGCCAGCAGTCCCCCTCGGGGCGGAGGGTACAATGAGCAGTTCTTC.

As concerns this clonotype: At one end the junction does not follow the germline gene, possibly because of a read error. The chain's CDR3 is CTSSLDGGTDNQAQHF. CDR3 nucleotides: TGTACCAGCAGCTTGGATGGGGGTACGGACAATCAGGCCCAGCATTTT. J is TRBJ1-5 and V is TRBV5-4; weak D call: TRBD1 (5 bases). The CDR3 totals 16 residues. Germline V gives CDR1 SGHNT, CDR2 YYREEE (reference sequence).

The chain couples TRBV9 to TRBJ2-2, with 8 bases identical to TRBD2. The CDR3 totals 13 residues. V lost 8 bases and J lost 6; bases outside the gene matches: 6. CDR1 SGDLS and CDR2 YYNGEE come from the germline V gene. CDR3 bases: TGTGCCAGGGGCGCGGGAGGAGCCGGGGAGCTGTTTTTT. Its protein is CARGAGGAGELFF.

Note on this clonotype: The CDR3 does not end in the conserved phenylalanine or tryptophan, so this is likely a read error. The V and J genes are TRBV11-3 and TRBJ2-1; weak D call: TRBD2 (5 bases). This CDR3 is built from 15 residues. Per the germline V gene, CDR1 is SGHNT and CDR2 is YENEEA. The V end lost 5 bases, the J end lost 5 bases, and 16 bases lay between the germline ends. The CDR3 here is CASSPRGSRNNEQFL. CDR3 in DNA: TGTGCCAGCAGCCCTCGGGGTAGCAGGAACAATGAGCAGTTCTTA.

With respect to this clonotype: A junction end diverges from the germline sequence, so it may reflect a read error. The J gene is TRBJ2-2, the V gene TRBV11-2, with 8 bases identical to TRBD1. Germline loops: CDR1 SGHAT, CDR2 FQNNGV. The CDR3 length is 15 residues. The CDR3 DNA reads TGTGGCAGCAGAGTAGAGACAGGGGACACCGGGGAACTGTTTTTT. This sequence encodes CGSRVETGDTGELFF.

The gene calls are TRBV6-1 and TRBJ1-2; D is uncertain. CDR3 length: 18 amino acids. Germline CDR1 and CDR2: MNHNS and SASEGT. Trimming removed 2 bases from V and 8 bases from J, with 27 bases in between. The DNA of the CDR3 is TGTGCCAGCAGTGAACGGTTCCTGGTCCTTGGATCTAACAAAGGCTACACCTTC. Amino acids: CASSERFLVLGSNKGYTF.

A note on this clonotype: One end of the junction varies from germline; a read error may be responsible. The chain links TRBV4-3 to TRBJ2-7, with 7 bases identical to TRBD2. The length of the CDR3 is 18 residues. Germline CDR1 is LGHNA and CDR2 is YSLEER. The CDR3 reads CASGQAVTGGHISYEQHF. As DNA, the CDR3 is TGCGCCAGCGGCCAAGCTGTGACGGGGGGTCACATTAGCTACGAGCAACACTTC.

CDR3 residues: CASSLGQARTF. The CDR3 region has the DNA TGTGCCAGCAGTTTGGGCCAAGCGCGGACCTTC. The chain links TRBV12-3 or TRBV12-4 to TRBJ1-2, with D unclear. This CDR3 spans 11 amino acids. Trimming shortened V by 3 bases and J by 14 bases, and 13 bases separated the two germline ends.

This clonotype was seen repeatedly, ten times or more. The chain uses TRBV11-2 and TRBJ2-5; maybe TRBD1 (5 bases). The germline CDR1 and CDR2 sequences are SGHAT and FQNNGV. This CDR3 has 14 amino acids. V was clipped by 0 bases and J by 5 bases, with 10 bases between them. The CDR3 coding sequence is TGTGCCAGCAGCTTAGAGTTCAGGGTTGAGACCCAGTACTTC. It codes for CASSLEFRVETQYF.

Details on this clonotype: Because it lacks the conserved phenylalanine or tryptophan at the end, this CDR3 is likely a read error. This chain connects TRBV10-3 to TRBJ1-3; D is ambiguous. V was clipped by 4 bases and J by 1 base, with 8 bases between them. Germline lookup yields CDR1 ENHRY and CDR2 SYGVKD. The CDR3 contains 14 residues. Here the CDR3 reads CAISVSASGNTIYL. The CDR3 DNA is TGTGCCATCAGTGTGTCAGCTTCTGGAAACACCATATATCTT.

The chain is built from TRBV28 and TRBJ2-6, with D unresolved. Germline CDR1 reads MDHEN; CDR2 reads SYDVKM. The CDR3 has 16 residues. The V end was cut by 7 bases, the J end by 2 bases, with 15 bases between. The DNA for the CDR3 is TGTGCCAGCACGTACATGGCCTTCACTGGGGCCAACGTCCTGACTTTC. Translation: CASTYMAFTGANVLTF. Full variable domain (rest looked up from reference TRBV28 and TRBJ2-6): DVKVTQSSRYLVKRTGEKVFLECVQDMDHENMFWYRQDPGLGLRLIYFSYDVKMKEKGDIPEGYSVSREKKERFSLILESASTNQTSMYLCASTYMAFTGANVLTFGAGSRLTVL.

This clonotype has only one observation. One end of the junction fails to match germline, which may point to a read error. This chain joins TRBV11-2 and TRBJ1-2, with a tentative D call TRBD1 (5 bases). Germline V gene data show CDR1 as SGHAT and CDR2 as FQNNGV. The CDR3 has 17 residues. The CDR3 loop reads CASSLDPVRALRYGYIF. The CDR3 nucleotides are TGTGCCAGCAGCTTAGATCCGGTCAGGGCACTGCGCTATGGCTACATCTTC.

Turning to this clonotype: One junction end does not reproduce the germline sequence, and a read error may be involved. The chain recombines TRBV7-9 with TRBJ1-5, with D unresolved. CDR1 is SEHNR, CDR2 FQNEAQ, per germline (reference sequence). The CDR3 runs 14 residues. The CDR3 is CASSPRQNKQPQHF. CDR3 sequence (DNA): TGTGCCAGCAGCCCCCGGCAGAACAAACAGCCCCAACATTTT.

There are many counts of this clonotype. The germline gene is not matched at one end of the junction; a read error may be the cause. J is TRBJ2-1 and V is TRBV5-1; no clear D. This CDR3 contains 16 residues. Per the germline V gene, CDR1 is SGHRS and CDR2 is YFSETQ. The CDR3, as DNA: TGCGCCAGCACCCCGTCCCCAGGCTATTCCTACAATGAGCAGCTCTTC. Translating it yields CASTPSPGYSYNEQLF.

This clonotype has just a few counts. The V call is TRBV7-2, the J call TRBJ2-3; D is unresolved. Germline V CDR1 and CDR2: SGHTA, FQGNSA. The CDR3 spans 12 residues. V dropped 5 bases and J dropped 2 bases, with 5 bases sitting between them. CDR3 DNA: TGTGCCAGCAGCCTTTACACAGATACGCAGTATTTT. It is translated as CASSLYTDTQYF.

About this clonotype itself: The conserved closing phenylalanine or tryptophan is absent in this CDR3, likely reflecting a read error. This sequence joins TRBV11-2 and TRBJ2-3; TRBD2 matches 13 bases. Germline assignment: CDR1 SGHAT and CDR2 FQNNGV. This CDR3 region has 15 residues. This CDR3 is CVSSSGLAGPDTQYY. The CDR3 DNA follows: TGTGTCAGCAGCTCGGGACTAGCGGGACCAGATACGCAGTATTAT.

The rearrangement links TRBV11-2 to TRBJ1-1; 8 positions match TRBD1. The CDR3 has 20 residues. Trimming took 5 bases from V and 3 from J; bases not matched to a gene: 23. Germline loops: CDR1 SGHAT, CDR2 FQNNGV. Here the CDR3 DNA reads TGTGCCAGCAGCGCTCGTGGCAGGGGGCGCAAGAGGTGGAGTGACACTGAAGCTTTCTTT. Its protein is CASSARGRGRKRWSDTEAFF.

In the case of this clonotype: A read error is likely, as this CDR3 ends without the conserved phenylalanine or tryptophan. The genes are TRBV10-3 and TRBJ2-5; no firm D call. The CDR3 has 15 residues. Germline V gene data show CDR1 as ENHRY and CDR2 as SYGVKD. CDR3 amino acids: CATSESATRQETQYS. CDR3 nucleotide sequence: TGTGCCACCAGTGAGTCGGCTACCAGACAAGAGACTCAGTACTCC.

For this clonotype: The junction shows a germline mismatch at one end, possibly a read error. The chain combines TRBV11-2 with TRBJ2-3; a possible D gene is TRBD2 (5 bases). Germline CDR1 and CDR2: SGHAT and FQNNGV. This CDR3 region has 17 residues. CDR3 coding DNA: TGTGTCAGCAGCTTAGCAATGGGGAGAGGGAGCAGAGATACGCAGTATTTT. This translates into CVSSLAMGRGSRDTQYF.

On this clonotype itself: One junction end does not reproduce the germline sequence, and a read error may be involved. The CDR3 DNA is TGCACTGCTAGAGATAATAGCGCCAGCACAGATACGCAGTATTTT. Encoded protein: CTARDNSASTDTQYF. The gene calls are TRBV20-1 and TRBJ2-3; D is perhaps TRBD2 (5 bases). Per germline, CDR1 DFQATT and CDR2 SNEGSKA (reference sequence). This CDR3 has 15 residues.

To note about this clonotype: Its ends do not fully match the called genes, so a read error is possible. The rearrangement joins TRBV6-5 to TRBJ2-7, with D perhaps matching TRBD2 (5 bases). Germline values: CDR1 MNHEY, CDR2 SVGAGI. This CDR3 contains 13 residues. The CDR3 here is CACSYEEEYEQYF. Written as DNA, the CDR3 is TGTGCCTGCAGTTACGAGGAGGAGTACGAGCAGTACTTT.

J is TRBJ1-1 and V is TRBV11-1; D is possibly TRBD1 (5 bases). CDR3 length: 14 amino acids. The V end lost 6 bases, the J end lost 3 bases, and 14 bases lay between the germline ends. The germline CDR1 and CDR2 sequences are SGHAT and FQDESV (reference sequence). CDR3 coding DNA: TGTGCCAGCAGTTCCAGGCAGGGCTACACTGAAGCTTTCTTT. Translation gives CASSSRQGYTEAFF.

Regarding this clonotype: This CDR3 is missing its conserved last phenylalanine or tryptophan, likely due to a read error. The CDR3 sequence: CAGGLAFVFGGYTS. CDR3 nucleotides: TGTGCCGGCGGCTTAGCATTCGTGTTTGGCGGCTACACCTCC. The rearrangement uses TRBV11-2 and TRBJ1-2; D not resolved. Germline V lookup: CDR1 SGHAT, CDR2 FQNNGV. This CDR3 contains 14 residues. The V end was cut by 11 bases, the J end by 8 bases, with 24 bases between.

Comments on this clonotype: This could be a read error, since a much larger clone is one nucleotide away. The gene calls are TRBV29-1 and TRBJ2-5; D gene ambiguous. Trimming stripped 4 bases from V and 7 bases from J, with 19 bases between. CDR1 is SQVTM and CDR2 is ANQGSEA in the germline V gene. CDR3 size: 14 residues. The CDR3 here is CSVASFDGSGTQYF. The CDR3, as DNA: TGCAGCGTTGCCTCATTCGACGGGTCGGGGACCCAGTACTTC.

With respect to this clonotype: Germline is not matched at one junction end, which may reflect a read error. The rearrangement uses TRBV6-1 and TRBJ2-5, with D possibly called TRBD1 or TRBD2 (6 bases each). The CDR3 is made up of 15 amino acids. CDR1 is MNHNS and CDR2 is SASEGT in the germline V gene. The CDR3, as DNA: TGTGCCAGCAGTGTACTGGGGGGCCCGGAAGAGGCCCAATACTTC. Residues: CASSVLGGPEEAQYF.

The chain links TRBV11-2 to TRBJ2-1; perhaps D is TRBD1 or TRBD2 (6 bases each). This CDR3 is built from 14 residues. The V and J ends lost 7 bases and 13 bases respectively, with 23 bases between them. The V gene's germline CDR1 is SGHAT and CDR2 FQNNGV. CDR3 sequence: CASIQVRRGTEQFF. The DNA of the CDR3 is TGTGCCAGCATACAGGTTCGGAGGGGGACTGAACAGTTCTTC.

Details on this clonotype: A read error is likely, as this CDR3 ends without the conserved phenylalanine or tryptophan. The chain employs TRBV11-3 and TRBJ2-5; 7 bases map to TRBD1. Germline assignment: CDR1 SGHNT and CDR2 YENEEA. The V and J ends lost 6 bases and 5 bases, in that order; junction bases with no gene match: 18. The CDR3 totals 17 residues. CDR3 residues: CASRKWTGWRLQETQYI. The DNA of the CDR3 is TGTGCCAGCAGGAAGTGGACAGGTTGGCGCCTTCAGGAGACCCAGTACATC.